This T cell receptor (beta chain) derives from a study of shared clonotypes between healthy human individuals. General study points: The study found about 4.6% of naive CD4 clonotypes shared across a handful of donors.

Data came from immunoSEQ multiplex PCR; TCRdb stores just in-frame clones and leaves some out. The repertoire holds 190,000 or so clones, 66% seen once, with about 9.4% in the top ten. V lost 6 bases and J lost 0; bases outside the gene matches: 14. The CDR3 spans 20 residues. Germline V CDR1 and CDR2: LNHDA, SQIVND (reference sequence). In regard to this clone: Its antigen is unidentified.

This chain uses TRBV19 with TRBJ2-5, with 15 positions matching TRBD2. The material sequenced was memory CD4+ T cells sorted from blood. Subset meaning: CD45RA-negative fraction. The sequence derives from a young man in good health. The CDR3: CASSLGWTSGRVLYQETQYF. The CDR3 DNA reads TGTGCCAGTAGCTTGGGGTGGACTAGCGGGAGGGTACTGTACCAAGAGACCCAGTACTTC.